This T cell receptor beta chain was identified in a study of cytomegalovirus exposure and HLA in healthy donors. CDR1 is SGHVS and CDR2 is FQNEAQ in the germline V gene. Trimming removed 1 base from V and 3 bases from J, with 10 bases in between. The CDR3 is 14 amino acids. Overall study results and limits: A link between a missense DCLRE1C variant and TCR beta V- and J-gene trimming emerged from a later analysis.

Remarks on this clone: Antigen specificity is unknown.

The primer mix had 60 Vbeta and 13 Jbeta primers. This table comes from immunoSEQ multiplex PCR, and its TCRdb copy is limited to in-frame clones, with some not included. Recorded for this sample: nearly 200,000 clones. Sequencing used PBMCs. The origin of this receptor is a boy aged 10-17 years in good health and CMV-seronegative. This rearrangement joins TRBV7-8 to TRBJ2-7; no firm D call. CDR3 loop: CASSLVLNFYEQYF. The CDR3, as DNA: TGTGCCAGCAGCTTAGTTCTAAACTTCTACGAGCAGTACTTC.